The rows below give T cell receptor beta chains drawn from one sample of a study of CD8 T cells in Susac syndrome. TCRdb itself ran the immunoSEQ multiplex PCR reads through MiXCR, one entry per CDR3 protein. The sample has about 53,000 distinct CDR3 sequences, 95% seen once. Sequencing was done on a sample of CD8+ T cells from PBMCs. All receptors come from a human donor with Susac syndrome. Both conserved end residues are part of each CDR3. Fields, in order: J gene, D gene, V gene, clone size, CDR3 protein, CDR3 DNA. A D gene is named only where the DNA matches it firmly. Clone size appears in some rows only: once, few, many, or a class for an expanded clone.

TRBJ1-4 TRBD1 TRBV30 NA CAWSRDSSPLEKLFF TGTGCCTGGAGCCGGGACAGCAGCCCTCTAGAAAAACTGTTTTTT
TRBJ1-1 NA TRBV9 once CASSPTGHTEAFF TGTGCCAGCAGCCCTACAGGTCACACTGAAGCTTTCTTT
TRBJ1-5 NA TRBV30 NA CAWSAIAGNQPQHF TGTGCCTGGAGTGCAATCGCTGGCAATCAGCCCCAGCATTTT
TRBJ1-1 TRBD1 TRBV20-1 once CSARAPDRGPGTEAFF TGCAGTGCTAGAGCCCCTGACAGGGGGCCGGGCACTGAAGCTTTCTTT
TRBJ2-3 NA TRBV4-1 NA CASSQDLASPDTQYF TGCGCCAGCAGCCAGGATCTAGCGTCCCCAGATACGCAGTATTTT
TRBJ2-7 TRBD1 TRBV30 few CASDRGSSYEQYF TGTGCCTCTGACAGGGGCAGTTCTTACGAGCAGTACTTC
TRBJ1-6 TRBD1 TRBV4-1 NA CASSQVDRAASPLHF TGCGCCAGCAGCCAAGTCGACAGGGCTGCTTCACCCCTCCACTTT
TRBJ2-5 NA TRBV7-9 NA CASSLGLPNQETQYF TGTGCCAGCAGCTTAGGACTACCTAACCAAGAGACCCAGTACTTC
TRBJ2-1 NA TRBV5-6 once CASSRSSYNEQFF TGTGCCAGCAGCCGCTCTAGCTACAATGAGCAGTTCTTC
TRBJ1-5 NA TRBV20-1 once CSALDGYSNQPQHF TGCAGTGCTCTTGACGGATATAGCAATCAGCCCCAGCATTTT
TRBJ2-3 NA TRBV25-1 NA CASGDSSTDTQYF TGTGCCAGCGGTGACAGTAGCACAGATACGCAGTATTTT
TRBJ1-2 NA TRBV12-3/TRBV12-4 NA CASSPGSPGYGYTF TGTGCCAGCAGCCCAGGGTCCCCGGGATATGGCTACACCTTC
TRBJ2-3 NA TRBV7-8 NA CASSPVRSTDTQYF TGTGCCAGCAGCCCAGTTAGGTCCACAGATACGCAGTATTTT
TRBJ1-6 NA TRBV9 NA CASSVGGAPTNSPLHF TGTGCCAGCAGCGTAGGTGGGGCGCCAACTAATTCACCCCTCCACTTT
TRBJ2-3 NA TRBV11-2 NA CASSPSRSRAADTQYF TGTGCCAGCAGCCCTAGTCGCAGCAGGGCGGCAGATACGCAGTATTTT
TRBJ2-7 NA TRBV5-6 NA CASNWGASYEQYF TGTGCCAGCAACTGGGGGGCCTCCTACGAGCAGTACTTC
TRBJ1-3 NA TRBV12-3/TRBV12-4 NA CASSRSSGHAFSGNTIYF TGTGCCAGCAGTCGATCTTCAGGACACGCTTTCTCTGGAAACACCATATATTTT
TRBJ1-6 TRBD1 TRBV2 NA CASRTMGQGNNSPLHF TGTGCCAGCAGAACGATGGGACAGGGCAATAATTCACCCCTCCACTTT
TRBJ2-3 TRBD2 TRBV9 NA CASQSPIGLAGGPADTQYF TGTGCCAGCCAATCTCCTATCGGACTAGCGGGGGGGCCAGCAGATACGCAGTATTTT
TRBJ1-2 NA TRBV9 NA CASSVDDATYYGYTF TGTGCCAGCAGCGTAGATGACGCCACGTACTATGGCTACACCTTC
TRBJ2-5 NA TRBV12-3/TRBV12-4 NA CASSLLGATQYF TGTGCCAGCAGTTTACTAGGGGCGACCCAGTACTTC
TRBJ1-5 TRBD1 TRBV7-9 NA CASSLGQGSGNQPQHF TGTGCCAGCAGCTTAGGACAGGGTTCGGGCAATCAGCCCCAGCATTTT
TRBJ2-1 NA TRBV7-2 NA CASSLRAVDEQFF TGTGCCAGCAGCTTAAGGGCCGTCGATGAGCAGTTCTTC
TRBJ2-1 TRBD1 TRBV28 NA CASSTYGPGQGDEQFF TGTGCCAGCAGCACCTACGGACCGGGACAGGGGGATGAGCAGTTCTTC
TRBJ2-5 NA TRBV3-1 NA CASSQVAVLQETQYF TGTGCCAGCAGCCAAGTCGCGGTGCTACAAGAGACCCAGTACTTC
TRBJ1-2 NA TRBV19 NA CASSYSFPDYGYTF TGTGCCAGTAGCTACAGTTTTCCCGACTATGGCTACACCTTC
TRBJ2-2 NA TRBV11-2 once CASSFGGRIPGELFF TGTGCCAGCAGCTTCGGGGGGCGCATTCCCGGGGAGCTGTTTTTT
TRBJ2-1 NA TRBV9 NA CASSSSGGPYNEQFF TGTGCCAGCAGCTCATCGGGGGGCCCTTACAATGAGCAGTTCTTC
TRBJ2-7 TRBD1 TRBV29-1 NA CSVEWSGQGSYEQYF TGCAGCGTTGAATGGTCGGGACAGGGGTCCTACGAGCAGTACTTC
TRBJ1-5 TRBD1 TRBV7-9 NA CASSPGTGGNQPQHF TGTGCCAGCAGCCCCGGGACAGGGGGCAATCAGCCCCAGCATTTT
TRBJ2-1 NA TRBV9 NA CASSPRRAGANNEQFF TGTGCCAGCAGCCCCCGACGGGCGGGGGCCAACAATGAGCAGTTCTTC
TRBJ2-7 NA TRBV28 NA CASSGVGVPYEQYF TGTGCCAGCAGTGGTGTTGGGGTCCCCTACGAGCAGTACTTC
TRBJ2-5 NA TRBV6-2/TRBV6-3 NA CASSYFGGLTETQYF TGTGCCAGCAGTTACTTTGGCGGTCTGACGGAGACCCAGTACTTC
TRBJ2-3 TRBD2 TRBV3-1 NA CASSQDDGTSGNTDTQYF TGTGCCAGCAGCCAAGATGATGGGACTAGCGGGAACACAGATACGCAGTATTTT
TRBJ1-2 TRBD1 TRBV20-1 NA CSARTYPGQGSEGYTF TGCAGTGCTAGAACATACCCGGGACAGGGGTCTGAAGGCTACACCTTC
TRBJ2-4 NA TRBV7-8 NA CASSLARGQGGGLAKNIQYF TGTGCCAGCAGCTTGGCAAGGGGGCAGGGGGGGGGACTAGCCAAAAACATTCAGTACTTC
TRBJ1-2 NA TRBV27 NA CASSNAGKANYGYTF TGTGCCAGCAGTAACGCAGGGAAAGCTAACTATGGCTACACCTTC
TRBJ2-3 TRBD2 TRBV9 NA CASSPSGGTDTQYF TGTGCCAGCAGTCCTAGCGGGGGCACAGATACGCAGTATTTT
TRBJ1-2 NA TRBV3-1 NA CASSSYRARWGYTF TGTGCCAGCAGCTCCTACAGGGCCAGGTGGGGCTACACCTTC
TRBJ2-1 NA TRBV7-3 NA CASSQDYNEQFF TGTGCCAGCAGCCAGGACTACAATGAGCAGTTCTTC
TRBJ1-1 NA TRBV30 NA CAWSVSGGTTEAFF TGTGCCTGGAGTGTATCGGGGGGGACCACTGAAGCTTTCTTT
TRBJ1-2 TRBD1 TRBV5-1 NA CASSSSTGINYGYTF TGCGCCAGCAGCTCGTCGACAGGGATTAACTATGGCTACACCTTC
TRBJ1-1 NA TRBV24-1 NA CATSELNRVVSVAEAFF TGTGCCACCAGTGAGCTAAACAGGGTGGTAAGCGTTGCTGAAGCTTTCTTT
TRBJ2-1 TRBD2 TRBV10-3 once CAIKLAGSYNEQFF TGTGCCATCAAACTAGCGGGGTCCTACAATGAGCAGTTCTTC
TRBJ2-5 TRBD2 TRBV5-4 once CASSLVGSGEYQETQYF TGTGCCAGCAGCCTCGTGGGGAGCGGGGAGTACCAAGAGACCCAGTACTTC
TRBJ1-2 NA TRBV5-6 NA CASSTGSLQGYTF TGTGCCAGCAGCACGGGATCCTTGCAGGGCTACACCTTC
TRBJ1-1 NA TRBV5-1 NA CASIEGTEAFF TGCGCCAGCATCGAGGGCACTGAAGCTTTCTTT